A single T cell receptor beta chain is shown here with its context. This CDR3 is built from 14 residues. Between the trimmed V and J ends, which lost 0 bases and 6 bases, there was a span of 12 bases. CDR1 and CDR2 from the germline V gene are SGHNT and YYREEE (reference sequence). The data were obtained in a study of regulatory T cells in long-lasting Graves disease. Assembly of TCR beta libraries relied on iRepertoire HTBI primers together with Arm-PCR of CDR3 regions. In the original workflow: Samples revealed roughly 60 TRBV and roughly 15 TRBJ segments. Each CDR3 protein is one row after TCRdb ran MiXCR on the multiplex PCR reads. The authors' filters were not applied to this entry. The table shows about 470,000 distinct CDR3 sequences, with less than 25% occurring only once. Time point: persistent/refractory GD, antithyroid drugs over 5 years with positive TRAb. PBMCs were the source of the RNA used for TCR sequencing.

This chain links TRBV5-4 with TRBJ1-1; a weak D match, TRBD1 (6 bases). Here the sequenced sample was peripheral blood mononuclear cells (PBMCs), taken when the disease was refractory, from a patient treated with antithyroid drugs. The sequence derives from a female donor with Graves disease. CDR3 sequence: CASSLDRGSSEAFF. CDR3 in DNA: TGTGCCAGCAGCTTGGATAGGGGGAGCTCTGAAGCTTTCTTT.